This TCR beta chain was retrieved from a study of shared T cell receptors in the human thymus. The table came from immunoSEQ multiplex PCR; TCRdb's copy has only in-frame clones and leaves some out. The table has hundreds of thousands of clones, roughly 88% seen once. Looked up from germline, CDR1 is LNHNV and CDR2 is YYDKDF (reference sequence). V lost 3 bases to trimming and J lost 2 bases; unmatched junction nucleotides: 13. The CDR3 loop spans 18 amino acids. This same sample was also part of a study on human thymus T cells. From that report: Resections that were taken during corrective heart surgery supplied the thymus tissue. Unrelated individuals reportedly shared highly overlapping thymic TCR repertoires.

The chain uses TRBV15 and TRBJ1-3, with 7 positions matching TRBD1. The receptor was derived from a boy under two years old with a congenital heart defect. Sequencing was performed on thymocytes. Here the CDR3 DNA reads TGTGCCACCAGCAGTCATCCCGACAGGGACCAGGCTGGAAACACCATATATTTT. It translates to CATSSHPDRDQAGNTIYF.